The 4 T cell receptor beta chains below were found in one sample sequenced in a study of T cell clonotyping in hematopoietic cell transplantation. This table comes from immunoSEQ multiplex PCR, and its TCRdb copy is limited to in-frame clones, with some not included. The sample has about 44,000 clones; 94% are singletons. The sequenced sample was peripheral blood mononuclear cells. All receptors derive from a woman aged 45-65 years in good health. Some clones in this sample may be carry-over from other donors' samples.

Written as DNA, the CDR3 is TGTGCCAGCAGCTTAGATTCGGGGGGGTCCCAAGAGACCCAGTACTTC. Translated, it gives CASSLDSGGSQETQYF. The gene calls are TRBV7-8 and TRBJ2-5, with 8 bases aligning to TRBD2. The CDR3 has 16 amino acids. Looked up from germline, CDR1 is SGHVS and CDR2 is FQNEAQ. With 1 base clipped from V and 1 base from J, the junction kept 5 bases outside the gene matches.

V is TRBV5-6 and J is TRBJ1-4; no reliable D call. This CDR3 contains 12 residues. Per germline, CDR1 SGHDT and CDR2 YYEEEE. The V end was cut by 4 bases, the J end by 4 bases, with 5 bases between. The CDR3: CASSTGNEKLFF. DNA for the CDR3: TGTGCCAGCAGCACGGGTAATGAAAAACTGTTTTTT.

The chain links TRBV19 to TRBJ2-3; D ambiguous. The germline V and J ends were trimmed by 2 bases and 0 bases, with 12 bases remaining between them. The CDR3 has 16 residues. The germline gives CDR1 LNHDA, CDR2 SQIVND (reference sequence). CDR3 DNA sequence: TGTGCCAGTAGTATAAGTCGGGTCTCTAGCACAGATACGCAGTATTTT. The encoded protein is CASSISRVSSTDTQYF.

Worth noting for this clone: Additional DNA sequences in this sample encode the identical CDR3. This chain links TRBV6-5 with TRBJ2-6; D gene ambiguous. The CDR3 loop spans 15 amino acids. The V gene lost 2 bases and the J gene lost 0 bases, with 5 bases spanning the gap. CDR1 is MNHEY and CDR2 is SVGAGI in the germline V gene. CDR3 in amino acids: CASSYGRSGANVLTF. The CDR3 DNA reads TGTGCCAGCAGTTACGGCCGCTCTGGGGCCAACGTCCTGACTTTC.